The rows below give T cell receptor beta chains drawn from one sample of a study of blood T cell repertoires in COVID-19. The protocol was immunoSEQ multiplex PCR, while the TCRdb copy is restricted to in-frame clones and leaves out a portion. The sample has a few hundred thousand clones, 85% to 90% seen once. Specimen: peripheral blood. The receptor source for this set is a woman in her 30s with COVID-19, enrolled during active disease. CDR3s include the opening cysteine and the closing phenylalanine or tryptophan. A D gene is named only where the DNA matches it firmly. The size entry is marked missing in some rows and otherwise reads once, few, many or a size class.

>TRBJ2-3|TRBV10-3|.|.
TGTGCCATCAGTGAAGCTAGCGTCACAGATACGCAGTATTTT
CAISEASVTDTQYF
>TRBJ1-1|TRBV19|TRBD1|few
TGTGCCAGTAGTACCAGGGGGCTGCGGGCTTTCTTT
CASSTRGLRAFF
>TRBJ2-2|TRBV4-3|TRBD2|once
TGCGCCAGCAGCCAAGTTCTGGGGAGGGGCACCGGGGAGCTGTTTTTT
CASSQVLGRGTGELFF
>TRBJ1-1|TRBV30|.|once
TGTGCCTGGAGTAGGACAGTGAACACTGAAGCTTTCTTT
CAWSRTVNTEAFF
>TRBJ1-6|TRBV28|.|few
TGTGCCAGCAGTACGACAGCCACAGGGAGGGGGAGATCACCCCTCCACTTT
CASSTTATGRGRSPLHF
>TRBJ2-1|TRBV2|TRBD2|.
TGTGCCAGCCAGTCTAGCGGGGGGTGGGAGCAGTTCTTC
CASQSSGGWEQFF
>TRBJ2-4|TRBV5-1|TRBD2|.
TGCGCCAGCAGCACGGACGGGAGGCAAAACATTCAGTACTTC
CASSTDGRQNIQYF
>TRBJ2-3|TRBV25-1|.|.
TGTGCCAGCAGTACAACCACAGATACGCAGTATTTT
CASSTTTDTQYF
>TRBJ1-5|TRBV2|.|once
TGTGCCAGCAGCCCGACAGGCCCTGGGAATCAGCCCCAGCATTTT
CASSPTGPGNQPQHF
>TRBJ2-7|TRBV10-2|TRBD2|.
TGCGCCAGCAGTGAGATCCCTACTAGCGGACTATCCTACGAGCAGTACTTC
CASSEIPTSGLSYEQYF
>TRBJ2-5|TRBV9|TRBD2|once
TGTGCCAGCAGCCCGGGGGGGGCGCAAGAGACCCAGTACTTC
CASSPGGAQETQYF
>TRBJ1-5|TRBV30|TRBD1|.
TGTGCCTGGGACAGACAGGGGGCAGGTCAGCCCCAGCATTTT
CAWDRQGAGQPQHF
>TRBJ1-6|TRBV9|.|.
TGTGCCAGCAGCCCTAGGACAGATCCAAATTCACCCCTCCACTTT
CASSPRTDPNSPLHF
>TRBJ2-1|TRBV19|.|.
TGTGCCAGTACCACCGTCTCGGCTAGTATTAGTGAGCAGTTCTTC
CASTTVSASISEQFF
>TRBJ1-5|TRBV7-8|.|.
TGTGCCAGCAGCCCCCTCGGGGGGGTACCGAGCAATCAGCCCCAGCATTTT
CASSPLGGVPSNQPQHF
>TRBJ2-7|TRBV2|TRBD2|.
TGTGCCAGCAGTGATTTAACTAGCGGGAGAAAAGAGCAGTACTTC
CASSDLTSGRKEQYF
>TRBJ2-4|TRBV7-2|TRBD1|.
TGTGCCAGCAGCTTTGATATCACAGGGGGAAACATTCAGTACTTC
CASSFDITGGNIQYF
>TRBJ2-2|TRBV27|TRBD1|once
TGTGCCAGCAGTTTTACAGGGGGCTCGTCGGGCACCGGGGAGCTGTTTTTT
CASSFTGGSSGTGELFF
>TRBJ2-3|TRBV6-5|TRBD1|.
TGTGCCAGCAGTAGTCCCGGGACAGGGTCAGATACGCAGTATTTT
CASSSPGTGSDTQYF
>TRBJ2-3|TRBV13|TRBD2|.
TGTGCCAGCAGCTACCACCCAGTATCGACTAGCGGGAGGGGAACAGATACGCAGTATTTT
CASSYHPVSTSGRGTDTQYF
>TRBJ1-6|TRBV6-2/TRBV6-3|TRBD1|once
TGTGCCAGCAGTTGGGGACAGAATTCACCCCTCCACTTT
CASSWGQNSPLHF
>TRBJ2-7|TRBV10-3|.|.
TGTGCCATCAGGAATTCACGGACTGGCATCGAAGAGCAGTACTTC
CAIRNSRTGIEEQYF
>TRBJ2-2|TRBV28|TRBD2|.
TGTGCCAGCAGTAAACTAGCGGCGAACACCGGGGAGCTGTTTTTT
CASSKLAANTGELFF
>TRBJ1-2|TRBV5-6|.|.
TGTGCCAGCAGTTCTTCTTCCTATGGCTACACCTTC
CASSSSSYGYTF
>TRBJ1-4|TRBV30|.|.
TGTGCCTGGAGTGGGAGAACAACTAATGAAAAACTGTTTTTT
CAWSGRTTNEKLFF
>TRBJ1-1|TRBV7-2|.|.
TGTGCCAGCAGCTTAGCGGTGACAACCTCCGGAGAAGCTTTCTTT
CASSLAVTTSGEAFF
>TRBJ1-3|TRBV5-6|.|.
TGTGCCAGCAGCTTGGAGGGGGTAGAGGTTCTTAACACCATATATTTT
CASSLEGVEVLNTIYF
>TRBJ1-5|TRBV27|.|.
TGTGCCAGCAGACCTACAGGGAGACATCAGCCCCAGCATTTT
CASRPTGRHQPQHF
>TRBJ2-1|TRBV3-1/TRBV3-2|TRBD2|.
TGTGCCAGCAGCCAAGATCGGCTAGCGGGAGTGGATGAGCAGTTCTTC
CASSQDRLAGVDEQFF
>TRBJ2-7|TRBV28|.|.
TGTGCCAGCAGTTTTCCCGGTAGCTCCTACGAGCAGTACTTC
CASSFPGSSYEQYF
>TRBJ2-7|TRBV11-2|TRBD2|.
TGTGCCAGCAGCTTCGGGACTAGCGGGAGATACGAGCAGTACTTC
CASSFGTSGRYEQYF
>TRBJ2-2|TRBV9|TRBD2|.
TGTGCCAGCAGCGTAGCCATAGCGGGACCCAACGGGGAGCTGTTTTTT
CASSVAIAGPNGELFF